Detailed here is one T cell receptor (beta chain). The antigen remains undetermined. TCRdb's copy holds only in-frame clones and misses some; the assay was immunoSEQ multiplex PCR. Here the sample spans fewer than 90,000 clones, more than 70% being singletons. The V and J ends lost 6 bases and 3 bases respectively, with 20 bases between them. The CDR3 covers 16 residues. The V gene's germline CDR1 is LNHDA and CDR2 SQIVND (reference sequence). This sample was included in a study of T cell responses to AZD1222 COVID-19 vaccine. Turning to the study itself: Second doses at about 4 or about 12 weeks were pooled.

General study findings and limits: Only a handful of AZD1222 recipients, more than five in all, had baseline seropositivity. Spike-specific TCR breadth and depth both grew after two AZD1222 doses. Clonal diversity may have been underestimated in mostly white British donors.

The genes are TRBV19 and TRBJ2-5; perhaps D is TRBD1 or TRBD2 (5 bases each). The receptor comes from an adult in good health. Source: peripheral blood, taken on day 0 of AZD1222 vaccination. CDR3 amino acids: CASREWGMTGKETQYF. The CDR3 DNA reads TGTGCCAGTAGAGAGTGGGGGATGACGGGAAAAGAGACCCAGTACTTC. Full variable domain (missing parts from reference TRBV19 and TRBJ2-5): DGGITQSPKYLFRKEGQNVTLSCEQNLNHDAMYWYRQDPGQGLRLIYYSQIVNDFQKGDIAEGYSVSREKKESFPLTVTSAQKNPTAFYLCASREWGMTGKETQYFGPGTRLLVL.